The next 12 T cell receptor beta chains were all read from a single sample in a study of blood T cell repertoires in COVID-19 (dated by TCRdb to the early 2020s). Libraries were constructed by the immunoSEQ multiplex PCR assay. TCRdb took this table from immuneACCESS and kept in-frame rearrangements with V and J called. Such tables lack part of the clones; where checked against another copy, unresolved V genes explain under half of the gap, and the rest is unexplained. The sample contains 200,000 to 300,000 clones, roughly 88% of them found a single time. The ten largest account for approximately 2.4% of the sample. The sequenced material came from peripheral blood. The receptors stem from a man aged 40-55 years who had recovered from COVID-19.

In its sample, this clone was seen a few times. The chain uses TRBV5-4 and TRBJ2-5; perhaps TRBD2 as D (6 bases). The CDR3 is 17 residues long. Germline V lookup: CDR1 SGHNT, CDR2 YYREEE (reference sequence). Trimming pared 4 bases from V and 2 bases from J, leaving 21 bases between. The CDR3 is CASSKYIRSSGQETQYF. CDR3 bases: TGTGCCAGCAGCAAATATATCCGGTCGAGCGGGCAAGAGACCCAGTACTTC.

The V call is TRBV5-1, the J call TRBJ2-7; TRBD1 matches at 10 bases. Germline V gene data show CDR1 as SGHRS and CDR2 as YFSETQ. The CDR3 contains 15 residues. V shed 4 bases, J shed 3 bases, and the junction held 7 bases outside the gene matches. CDR3 nucleotides: TGCGCCAGCAGCCCCTCGACAGGGGGCGTCTACGAGCAGTACTTC. It specifies CASSPSTGGVYEQYF.

The V and J genes are TRBV12-5 and TRBJ2-5; the match to TRBD2 covers 10 bases. The V gene end was trimmed by 0 bases and the J gene end by 5 bases; junction bases not matched to a gene: 15. Looked up from germline, CDR1 is LGHNT and CDR2 is FRNRAP. The CDR3 runs 19 residues. CDR3: CASGLVGISSGSWGETQYF. Here the CDR3 DNA reads TGTGCTAGTGGTTTGGTAGGGATATCTAGCGGGAGTTGGGGGGAGACCCAGTACTTC.

V usage is TRBV3-1 (or the pseudogene TRBV3-2) and J usage is TRBJ2-1, with D possibly matching TRBD2 (7 bases). The CDR3 covers 15 residues. From germline, CDR1 is LGHDT and CDR2 YNNKEL (reference sequence). V dropped 1 base and J dropped 4 bases, with 11 bases sitting between them. Written as DNA, the CDR3 is TGTGCCAGCAGCCAAGCCAGGGGAGGGTACAATGAGCAGTTCTTC. This gives the protein CASSQARGGYNEQFF.

The chain is built from TRBV19 and TRBJ2-7, with a weak D call TRBD1 (7 bases). V gave up 3 bases and J gave up 3 bases, with 15 bases separating them. The CDR3 has 15 amino acids. CDR1 is LNHDA and CDR2 is SQIVND in the germline V gene (reference sequence). CDR3 DNA: TGTGCCAGTAGTATTGGGGGGACAGCTGTCTACGAGCAGTACTTC. Amino acids: CASSIGGTAVYEQYF.

V gene TRBV5-4 combines with J gene TRBJ2-7; 7 positions agree with TRBD2. The CDR3 has 15 amino acids. J was trimmed by 3 bases and V by 5 bases; bases with no gene match: 11. Germline V gives CDR1 SGHNT, CDR2 YYREEE (reference sequence). The CDR3 region is CASSRRLAGLYEQYF. The CDR3 nucleotides are TGTGCCAGCAGTCGTCGACTAGCCGGTCTCTACGAGCAGTACTTC.

The chain combines TRBV7-2 with TRBJ1-5, with a possible D match to TRBD1 (5 bases). V shed 3 bases and J shed 6 bases, with 9 bases lying between them. This CDR3 is built from 13 residues. Germline assignment: CDR1 SGHTA and CDR2 FQGNSA. The DNA for the CDR3 is TGTGCCAGCAGCTTGCGGGGCAGTCAGCCCCAGCATTTT. This sequence encodes CASSLRGSQPQHF.

The count of this clone is one. The V gene is TRBV30, the J gene TRBJ1-1; no clear D gene. Germline V gene lookup returns CDR1 GTSNPN and CDR2 SVGIG (reference sequence). CDR3 size: 15 residues. V was clipped by 0 bases and J by 3 bases, with 14 bases between them. The CDR3 is CAWSVNGGWDTEAFF. CDR3 nucleotide sequence: TGTGCCTGGAGTGTAAACGGAGGTTGGGACACTGAAGCTTTCTTT.

The J gene is TRBJ2-6, the V gene TRBV18; D is unclear. Trimming cost V 6 bases and J 2 bases, with 11 bases left between them. Germline V gene data show CDR1 as KGHSH and CDR2 as LQKENI. This CDR3 is 15 amino acids long. CDR3 coding DNA: TGTGCCAGCTCCCGTACCTACGCTGGGGCCAACGTCCTGACTTTC. Translation gives CASSRTYAGANVLTF.

This clone has a handful of counts. The V call is TRBV30, the J call TRBJ2-7; D is possibly TRBD1 (6 bases). Trimming removed 3 bases at V and 3 bases at J, with 18 bases between. The CDR3 covers 15 residues. Germline-derived CDR1 and CDR2 are GTSNPN and SVGIG (reference sequence). CDR3 DNA sequence: TGTGCCTGGAGCCGGGACATCCCGCTCCACTACGAGCAGTACTTC. It encodes CAWSRDIPLHYEQYF.

V and J are TRBV7-2 and TRBJ2-7; 8 bases agree with TRBD2. The CDR3 contains 16 residues. Germline V gene data show CDR1 as SGHTA and CDR2 as FQGNSA. V was pared by 0 bases and J by 5 bases, with 9 bases of the junction left unmatched. The CDR3 here is CASSLAGSGNPHEQYF. As DNA, the CDR3 is TGTGCCAGCAGCTTAGCAGGTAGCGGGAACCCCCACGAGCAGTACTTC. Full variable domain (outside the CDR3, taken from reference TRBV7-2 and TRBJ2-7): GAGVSQSPSNKVTEKGKDVELRCDPISGHTALYWYRQSLGQGLEFLIYFQGNSAPDKSGLPSDRFSAERTGGSVSTLTIQRTQQEDSAVYLCASSLAGSGNPHEQYFGPGTRLTVT.

V gene TRBV4-1 combines with J gene TRBJ1-3; possibly TRBD1 for D (6 bases). V shed 2 bases and J shed 0 bases, with 11 bases lying between them. The CDR3 covers 16 residues. CDR1 and CDR2 (germline): MGHRA, YSYEKL. CDR3 sequence reads: CASSQKQGLSGNTIYF. The DNA for the CDR3 is TGCGCCAGCAGCCAAAAGCAGGGGCTCTCTGGAAACACCATATATTTT.